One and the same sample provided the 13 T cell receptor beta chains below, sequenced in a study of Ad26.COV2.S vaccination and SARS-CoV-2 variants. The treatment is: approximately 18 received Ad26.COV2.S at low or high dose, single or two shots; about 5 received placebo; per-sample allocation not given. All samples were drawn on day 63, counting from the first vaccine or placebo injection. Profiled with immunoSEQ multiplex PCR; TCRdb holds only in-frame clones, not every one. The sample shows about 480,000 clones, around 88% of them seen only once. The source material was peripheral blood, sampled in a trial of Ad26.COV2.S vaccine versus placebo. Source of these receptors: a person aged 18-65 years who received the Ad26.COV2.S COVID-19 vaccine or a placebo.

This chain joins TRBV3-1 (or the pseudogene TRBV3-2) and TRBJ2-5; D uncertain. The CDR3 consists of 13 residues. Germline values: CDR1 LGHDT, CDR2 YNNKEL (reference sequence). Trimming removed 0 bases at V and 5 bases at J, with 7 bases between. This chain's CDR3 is CASSQDGEETQYF. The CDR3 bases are TGTGCCAGCAGCCAAGATGGTGAGGAGACCCAGTACTTC.

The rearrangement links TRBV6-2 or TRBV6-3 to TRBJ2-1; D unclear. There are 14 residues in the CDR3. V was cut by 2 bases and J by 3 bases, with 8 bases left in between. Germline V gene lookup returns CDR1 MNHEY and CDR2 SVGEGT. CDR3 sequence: CASSYLSGYNEQFF. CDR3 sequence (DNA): TGTGCCAGCAGTTACCTATCGGGCTACAATGAGCAGTTCTTC.

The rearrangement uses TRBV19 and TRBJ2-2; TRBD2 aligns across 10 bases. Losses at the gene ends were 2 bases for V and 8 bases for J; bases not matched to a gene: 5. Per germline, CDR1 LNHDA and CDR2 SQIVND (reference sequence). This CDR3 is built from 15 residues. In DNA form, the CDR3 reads TGTGCCAGTAGTATAAGCGGGAGGGCCTCGGGGGAGCTGTTTTTT. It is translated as CASSISGRASGELFF.

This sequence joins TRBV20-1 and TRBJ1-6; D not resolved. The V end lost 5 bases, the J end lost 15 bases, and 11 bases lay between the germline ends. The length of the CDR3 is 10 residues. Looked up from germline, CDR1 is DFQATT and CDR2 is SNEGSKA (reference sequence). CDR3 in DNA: TGCAGTGCTCCCCGCACAGACCTCCACTTT. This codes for CSAPRTDLHF.

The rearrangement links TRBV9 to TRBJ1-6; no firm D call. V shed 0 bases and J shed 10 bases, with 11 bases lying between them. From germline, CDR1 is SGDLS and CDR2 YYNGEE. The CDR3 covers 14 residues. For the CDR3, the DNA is TGTGCCAGCAGCGTAGTGGAGGGCCGGTCACCCCTCCACTTT. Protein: CASSVVEGRSPLHF.

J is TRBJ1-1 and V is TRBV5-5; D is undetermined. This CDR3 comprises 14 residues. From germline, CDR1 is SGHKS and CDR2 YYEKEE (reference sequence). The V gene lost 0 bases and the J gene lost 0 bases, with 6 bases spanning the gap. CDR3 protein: CASSLGTLNTEAFF. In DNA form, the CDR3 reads TGTGCCAGCAGCTTGGGTACACTGAACACTGAAGCTTTCTTT.

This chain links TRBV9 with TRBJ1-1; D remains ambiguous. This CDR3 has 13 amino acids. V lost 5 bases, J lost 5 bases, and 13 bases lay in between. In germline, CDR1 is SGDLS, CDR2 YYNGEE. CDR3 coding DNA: TGTGCCAGCAGTCGAGGGATCGGGACTGAAGCTTTCTTT. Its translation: CASSRGIGTEAFF.

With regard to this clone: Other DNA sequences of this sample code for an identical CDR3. The CDR3: CSVVRGGETQYF. CDR3 bases: TGCAGCGTTGTCCGGGGAGGTGAGACCCAGTACTTC. The rearrangement uses TRBV29-1 and TRBJ2-5; maybe TRBD2 (6 bases). Germline V gene data show CDR1 as SQVTM and CDR2 as ANQGSEA. Trimming left V 4 bases short and J 5 bases short, with 11 bases between. The CDR3 is 12 amino acids. The full variable domain, completed using reference TRBV29-1 and TRBJ2-5, is SAVISQKPSRDICQRGTSLTIQCQVDSQVTMMFWYRQQPGQSLTLIATANQGSEATYESGFVIDKFPISRPNLTFSTLTVSNMSPEDSSIYLCSVVRGGETQYFGPGTRLLVL.

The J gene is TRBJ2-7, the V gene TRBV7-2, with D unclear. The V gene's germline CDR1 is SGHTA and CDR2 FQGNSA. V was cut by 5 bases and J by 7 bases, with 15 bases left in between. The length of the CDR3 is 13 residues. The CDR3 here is CASSPTGLGEQYF. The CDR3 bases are TGTGCCAGCAGCCCGACTGGGCTAGGGGAGCAGTACTTC.

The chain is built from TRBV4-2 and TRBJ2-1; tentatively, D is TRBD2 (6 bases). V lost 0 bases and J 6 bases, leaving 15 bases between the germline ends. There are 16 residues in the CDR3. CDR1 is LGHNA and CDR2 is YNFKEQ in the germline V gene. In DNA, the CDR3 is TGTGCCAGCAGCCAAGAAGTGGGAGGATTGGGCAATGAGCAGTTCTTC. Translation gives CASSQEVGGLGNEQFF.

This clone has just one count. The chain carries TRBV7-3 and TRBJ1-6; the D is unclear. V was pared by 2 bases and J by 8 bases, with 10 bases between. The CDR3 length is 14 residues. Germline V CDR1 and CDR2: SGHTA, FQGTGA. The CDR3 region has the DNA TGTGCCAGCAGCTTAGACCCTTCCGATTCACCCCTCCACTTT. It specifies CASSLDPSDSPLHF. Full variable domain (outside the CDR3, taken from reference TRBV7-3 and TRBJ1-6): GAGVSQTPSNKVTEKGKYVELRCDPISGHTALYWYRQSLGQGPEFLIYFQGTGAADDSGLPNDRFFAVRPEGSVSTLKIQRTERGDSAVYLCASSLDPSDSPLHFGNGTRLTVT.

The CDR3 nucleotides are TGTGCCAGCTCACCAGCTCGGCTAGCGGGAGGTTCCACCGGGGAGCTGTTTTTT. This codes for CASSPARLAGGSTGELFF. The V call is TRBV18, the J call TRBJ2-2; 11 nucleotides agree with TRBD2. J lost 4 bases, V lost 2 bases, and 9 bases had no gene match. Germline loops: CDR1 KGHSH, CDR2 LQKENI. The CDR3 is 18 amino acids.

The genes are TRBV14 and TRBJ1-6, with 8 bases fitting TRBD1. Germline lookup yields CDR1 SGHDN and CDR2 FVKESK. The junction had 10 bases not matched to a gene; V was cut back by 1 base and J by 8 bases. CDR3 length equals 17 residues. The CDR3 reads CASSQAQGALSYSPLHF. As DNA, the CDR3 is TGTGCCAGCAGCCAAGCGCAGGGGGCGTTATCCTATTCACCCCTCCACTTT.